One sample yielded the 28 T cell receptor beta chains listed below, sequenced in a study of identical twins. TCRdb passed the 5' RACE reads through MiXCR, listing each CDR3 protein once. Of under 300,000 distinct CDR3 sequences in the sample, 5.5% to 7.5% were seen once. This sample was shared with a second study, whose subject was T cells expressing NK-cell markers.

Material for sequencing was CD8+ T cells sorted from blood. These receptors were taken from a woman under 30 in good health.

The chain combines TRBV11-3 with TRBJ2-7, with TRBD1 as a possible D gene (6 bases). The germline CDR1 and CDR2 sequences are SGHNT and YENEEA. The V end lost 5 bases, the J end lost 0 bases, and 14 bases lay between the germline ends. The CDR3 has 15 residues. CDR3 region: CASSSRDTTSYEQYF. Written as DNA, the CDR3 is TGTGCCAGCAGCAGCCGGGACACCACCTCCTACGAGCAGTACTTC.

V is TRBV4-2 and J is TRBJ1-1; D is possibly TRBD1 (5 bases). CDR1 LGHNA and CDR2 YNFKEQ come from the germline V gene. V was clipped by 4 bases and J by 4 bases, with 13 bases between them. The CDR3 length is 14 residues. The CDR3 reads CASSPLGGTTEAFF. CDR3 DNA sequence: TGTGCCAGCAGCCCCCTGGGAGGGACCACTGAAGCTTTCTTT.

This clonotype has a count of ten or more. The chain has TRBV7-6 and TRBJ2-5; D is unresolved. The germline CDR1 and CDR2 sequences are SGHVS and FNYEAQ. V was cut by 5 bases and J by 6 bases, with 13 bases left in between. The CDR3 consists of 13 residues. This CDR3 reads CASSDEGGKTQYF. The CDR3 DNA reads TGTGCCAGCAGCGATGAAGGTGGAAAGACCCAGTACTTC.

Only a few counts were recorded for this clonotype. The CDR3 nucleotides read TGCAGTGCTAGTGATCAGCGGGGGGCGGGCACAGATACGCAGTATTTT. Residues: CSASDQRGAGTDTQYF. This chain uses TRBV20-1 with TRBJ2-3; TRBD2 matches at 9 bases. Germline V gives CDR1 DFQATT, CDR2 SNEGSKA (reference sequence). The CDR3 runs 16 residues. Trimming cost V 3 bases and J 1 base; bases outside gene matches: 8.

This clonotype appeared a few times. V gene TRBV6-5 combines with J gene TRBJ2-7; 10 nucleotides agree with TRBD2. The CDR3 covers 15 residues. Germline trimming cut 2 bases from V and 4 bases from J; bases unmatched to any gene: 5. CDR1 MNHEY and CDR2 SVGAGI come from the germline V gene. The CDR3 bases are TGTGCCAGCAGTTACGGTGTAGCGGGGGGTTACGAGCAGTACTTC. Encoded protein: CASSYGVAGGYEQYF.

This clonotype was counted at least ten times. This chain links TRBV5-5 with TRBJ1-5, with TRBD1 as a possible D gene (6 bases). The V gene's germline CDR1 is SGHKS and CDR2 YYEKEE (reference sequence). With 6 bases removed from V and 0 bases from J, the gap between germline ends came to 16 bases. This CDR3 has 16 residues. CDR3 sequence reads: CASTLEGETSNQPQHF. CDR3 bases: TGTGCCAGCACCCTGGAGGGGGAAACTAGCAATCAGCCCCAGCATTTT.

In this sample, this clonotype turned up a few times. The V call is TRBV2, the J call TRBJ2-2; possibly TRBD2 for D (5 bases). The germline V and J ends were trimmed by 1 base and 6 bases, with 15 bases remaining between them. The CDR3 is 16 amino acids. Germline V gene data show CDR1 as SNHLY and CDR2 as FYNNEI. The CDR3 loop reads CASSEDAEEVAGELFF. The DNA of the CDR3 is TGTGCCAGCAGTGAAGACGCGGAGGAGGTTGCCGGGGAGCTGTTTTTT.

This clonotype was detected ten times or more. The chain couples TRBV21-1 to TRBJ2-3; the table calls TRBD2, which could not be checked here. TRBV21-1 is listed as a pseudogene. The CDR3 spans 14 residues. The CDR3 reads CASSPYRRADTQYF. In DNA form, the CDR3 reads TGTGCCAGCAGCCCCTACCGGCGCGCAGATACGCAGTATTTT.

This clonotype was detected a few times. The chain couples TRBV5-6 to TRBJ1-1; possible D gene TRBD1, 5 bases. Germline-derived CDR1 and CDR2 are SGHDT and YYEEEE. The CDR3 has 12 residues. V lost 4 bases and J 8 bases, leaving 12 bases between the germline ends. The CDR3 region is CASSQMAGEAFF. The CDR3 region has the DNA TGTGCCAGCAGCCAAATGGCAGGGGAAGCTTTCTTT.

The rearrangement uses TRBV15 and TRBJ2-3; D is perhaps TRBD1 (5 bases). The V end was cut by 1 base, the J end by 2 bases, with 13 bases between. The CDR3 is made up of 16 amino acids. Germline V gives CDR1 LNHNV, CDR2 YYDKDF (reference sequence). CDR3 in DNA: TGTGCCACCAGCAGAGGGAATGGACACTACACAGATACGCAGTATTTT. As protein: CATSRGNGHYTDTQYF.

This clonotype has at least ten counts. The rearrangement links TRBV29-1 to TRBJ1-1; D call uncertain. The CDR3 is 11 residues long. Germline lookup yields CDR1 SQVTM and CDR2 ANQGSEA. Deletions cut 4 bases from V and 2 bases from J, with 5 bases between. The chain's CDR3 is CSVGFNTEAFF. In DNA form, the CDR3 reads TGCAGCGTTGGGTTTAACACTGAAGCTTTCTTT.

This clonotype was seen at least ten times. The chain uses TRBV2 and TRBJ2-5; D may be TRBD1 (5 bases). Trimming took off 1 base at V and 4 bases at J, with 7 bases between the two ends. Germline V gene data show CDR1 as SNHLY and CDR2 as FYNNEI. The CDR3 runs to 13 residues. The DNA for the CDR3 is TGTGCCAGCAGTGAAGGGGGCTTAGAGACCCAGTACTTC. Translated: CASSEGGLETQYF.

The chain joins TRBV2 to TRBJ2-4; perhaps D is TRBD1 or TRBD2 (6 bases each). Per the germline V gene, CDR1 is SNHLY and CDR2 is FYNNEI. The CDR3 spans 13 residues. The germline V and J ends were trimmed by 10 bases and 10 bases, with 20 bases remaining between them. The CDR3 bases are TGTGCCAAGCAAGGGCGGGACAATGGTATTCAGTACTTC. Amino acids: CAKQGRDNGIQYF.

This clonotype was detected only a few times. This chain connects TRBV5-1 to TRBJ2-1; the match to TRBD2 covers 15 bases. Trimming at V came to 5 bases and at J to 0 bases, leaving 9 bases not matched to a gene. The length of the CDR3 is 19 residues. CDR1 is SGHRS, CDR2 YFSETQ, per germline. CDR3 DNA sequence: TGCGCCAGCAGTGGTGGGACTAGCGGGGGGCCGAGCTCCTACAATGAGCAGTTCTTC. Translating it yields CASSGGTSGGPSSYNEQFF. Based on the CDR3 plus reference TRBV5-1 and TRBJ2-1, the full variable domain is KAGVTQTPRYLIKTRGQQVTLSCSPISGHRSVSWYQQTPGQGLQFLFEYFSETQRNKGNFPGRFSGRQFSNSRSEMNVSTLELGDSALYLCASSGGTSGGPSSYNEQFFGPGTRLTVL.

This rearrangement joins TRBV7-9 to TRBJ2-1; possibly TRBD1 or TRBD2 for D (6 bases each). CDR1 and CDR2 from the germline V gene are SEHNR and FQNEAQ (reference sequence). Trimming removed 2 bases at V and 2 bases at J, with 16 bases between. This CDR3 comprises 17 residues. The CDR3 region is CASSLPAEGVPYNEQFF. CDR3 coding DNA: TGTGCCAGCAGCTTACCAGCGGAGGGGGTCCCCTACAATGAGCAGTTCTTC.

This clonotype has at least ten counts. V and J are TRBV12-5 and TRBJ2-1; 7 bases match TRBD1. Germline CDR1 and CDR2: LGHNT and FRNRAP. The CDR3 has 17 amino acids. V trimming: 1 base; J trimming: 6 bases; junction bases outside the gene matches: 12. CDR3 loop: CASGLGIGTDDSNEQFF. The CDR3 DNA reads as TGTGCTAGTGGTTTGGGGATCGGGACAGACGACTCCAATGAGCAGTTCTTC.

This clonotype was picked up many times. As DNA, the CDR3 is TGTGCCAGCAGCCCTCGTTTTCCGGGACAGGGCACGCCGCCTTATTTT. Its translation: CASSPRFPGQGTPPYF. This chain links TRBV12-3 or TRBV12-4 with TRBJ1-3; 9 bases are shared with TRBD1. The V and J ends lost 6 bases and 16 bases, in that order; junction bases with no gene match: 22. This CDR3 region has 16 residues.

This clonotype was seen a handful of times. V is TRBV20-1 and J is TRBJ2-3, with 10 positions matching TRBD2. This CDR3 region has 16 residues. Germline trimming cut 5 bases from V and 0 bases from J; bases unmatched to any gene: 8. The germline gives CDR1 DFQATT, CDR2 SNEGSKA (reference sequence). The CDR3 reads CSASYLAGASTDTQYF. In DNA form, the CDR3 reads TGCAGTGCTTCATACCTAGCGGGGGCAAGCACAGATACGCAGTATTTT.

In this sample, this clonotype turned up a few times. CDR3 coding DNA: TGTGCCAGCAGTCCGACAGGGGTAATGTACGAGCAGTACTTC. Translating gives CASSPTGVMYEQYF. This chain joins TRBV27 and TRBJ2-7; 8 bases agree with TRBD1. Germline V gene lookup returns CDR1 MNHEY and CDR2 SMNVEV (reference sequence). This CDR3 is 14 amino acids long. V trimming: 5 bases; J trimming: 4 bases; junction bases outside the gene matches: 7.

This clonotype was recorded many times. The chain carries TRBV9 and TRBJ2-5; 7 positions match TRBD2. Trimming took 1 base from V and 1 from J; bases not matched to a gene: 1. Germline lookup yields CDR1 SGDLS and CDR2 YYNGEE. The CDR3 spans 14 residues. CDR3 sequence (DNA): TGTGCCAGCAGCGTATCGGGAGGCCAAGAGACCCAGTACTTC. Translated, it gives CASSVSGGQETQYF.

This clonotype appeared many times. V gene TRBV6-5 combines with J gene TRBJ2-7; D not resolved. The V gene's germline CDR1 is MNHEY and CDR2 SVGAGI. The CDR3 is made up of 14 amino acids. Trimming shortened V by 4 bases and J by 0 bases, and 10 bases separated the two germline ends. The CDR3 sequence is CASSFGPSSYEQYF. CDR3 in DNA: TGTGCCAGCAGTTTTGGCCCCAGCTCCTACGAGCAGTACTTC.

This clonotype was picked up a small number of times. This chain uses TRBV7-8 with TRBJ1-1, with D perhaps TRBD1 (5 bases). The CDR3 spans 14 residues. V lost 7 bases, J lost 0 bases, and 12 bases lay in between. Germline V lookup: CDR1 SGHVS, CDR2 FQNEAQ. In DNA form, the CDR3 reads TGTGCCAGCAAACTCGCAGGGTTGAACACTGAAGCTTTCTTT. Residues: CASKLAGLNTEAFF.

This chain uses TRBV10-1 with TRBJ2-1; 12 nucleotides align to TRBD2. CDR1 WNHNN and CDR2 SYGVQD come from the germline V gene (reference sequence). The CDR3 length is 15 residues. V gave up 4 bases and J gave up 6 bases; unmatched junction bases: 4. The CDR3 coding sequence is TGCGCCAGCAGTGGGGGACTAGCGGGCAGCAATGAGCAGTTCTTC. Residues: CASSGGLAGSNEQFF.

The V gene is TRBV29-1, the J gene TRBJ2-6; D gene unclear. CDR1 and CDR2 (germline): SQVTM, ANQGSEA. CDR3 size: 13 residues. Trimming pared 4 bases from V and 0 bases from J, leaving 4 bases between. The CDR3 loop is CSVGDSGANVLTF. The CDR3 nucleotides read TGCAGCGTTGGGGACTCTGGGGCCAACGTCCTGACTTTC.

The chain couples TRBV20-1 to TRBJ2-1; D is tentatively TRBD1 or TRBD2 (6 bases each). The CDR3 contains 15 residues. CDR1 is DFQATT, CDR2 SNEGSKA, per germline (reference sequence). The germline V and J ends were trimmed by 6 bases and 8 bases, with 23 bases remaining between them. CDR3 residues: CSAPARGAFSYEQFF. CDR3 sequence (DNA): TGCAGTGCCCCTGCGAGGGGGGCCTTTAGTTATGAGCAGTTCTTC.

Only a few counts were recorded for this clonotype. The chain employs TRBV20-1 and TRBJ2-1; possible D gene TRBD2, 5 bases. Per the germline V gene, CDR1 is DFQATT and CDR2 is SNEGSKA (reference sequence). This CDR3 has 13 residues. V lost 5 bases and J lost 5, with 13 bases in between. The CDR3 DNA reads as TGCAGTGCTTGGGCTAGCAGTCACAATGAGCAGTTCTTC. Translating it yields CSAWASSHNEQFF.

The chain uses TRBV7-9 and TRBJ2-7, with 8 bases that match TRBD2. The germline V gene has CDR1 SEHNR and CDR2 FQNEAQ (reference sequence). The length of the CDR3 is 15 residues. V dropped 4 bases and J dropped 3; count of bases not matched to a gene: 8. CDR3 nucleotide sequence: TGTGCCAGCAGCTCACCCTCGGGGGGGGGCTACGAGCAGTACTTC. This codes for CASSSPSGGGYEQYF.

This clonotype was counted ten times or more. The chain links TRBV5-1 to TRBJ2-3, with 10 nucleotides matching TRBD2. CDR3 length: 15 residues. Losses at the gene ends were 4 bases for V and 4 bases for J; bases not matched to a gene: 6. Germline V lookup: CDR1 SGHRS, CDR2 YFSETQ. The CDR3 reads CASSTSGASADTQYF. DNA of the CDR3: TGCGCCAGCAGCACTAGCGGGGCAAGCGCAGATACGCAGTATTTT.